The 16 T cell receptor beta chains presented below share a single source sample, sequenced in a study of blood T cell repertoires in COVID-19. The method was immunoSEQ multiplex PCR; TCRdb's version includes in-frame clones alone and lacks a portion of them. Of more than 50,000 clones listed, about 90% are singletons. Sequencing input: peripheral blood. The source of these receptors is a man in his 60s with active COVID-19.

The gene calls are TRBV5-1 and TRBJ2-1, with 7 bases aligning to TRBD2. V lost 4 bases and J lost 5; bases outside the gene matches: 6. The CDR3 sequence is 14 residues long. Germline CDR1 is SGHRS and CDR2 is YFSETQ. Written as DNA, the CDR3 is TGCGCCAGCAGCATTGGGGAGGGTCACAATGAGCAGTTCTTC. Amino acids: CASSIGEGHNEQFF. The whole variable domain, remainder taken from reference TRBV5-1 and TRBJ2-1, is KAGVTQTPRYLIKTRGQQVTLSCSPISGHRSVSWYQQTPGQGLQFLFEYFSETQRNKGNFPGRFSGRQFSNSRSEMNVSTLELGDSALYLCASSIGEGHNEQFFGPGTRLTVL.

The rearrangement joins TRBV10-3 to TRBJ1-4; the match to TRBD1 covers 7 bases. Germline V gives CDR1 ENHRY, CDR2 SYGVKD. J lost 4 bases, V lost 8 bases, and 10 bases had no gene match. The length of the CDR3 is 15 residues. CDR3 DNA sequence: TGTGCCATCGGTGCGAGGGACAGCCATAATGAAAAACTGTTTTTT. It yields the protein CAIGARDSHNEKLFF.

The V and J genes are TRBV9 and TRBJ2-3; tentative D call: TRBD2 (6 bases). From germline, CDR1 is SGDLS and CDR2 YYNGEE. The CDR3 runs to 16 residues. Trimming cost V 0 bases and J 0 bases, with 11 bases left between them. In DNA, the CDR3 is TGTGCCAGCAGCGTAGCGGTCGGGACTAGCACAGATACGCAGTATTTT. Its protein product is CASSVAVGTSTDTQYF. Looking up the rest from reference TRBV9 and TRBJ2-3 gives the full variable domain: DSGVTQTPKHLITATGQRVTLRCSPRSGDLSVYWYQQSLDQGLQFLIQYYNGEERAKGNILERFSAQQFPDLHSELNLSSLELGDSALYFCASSVAVGTSTDTQYFGPGTRLTVL.

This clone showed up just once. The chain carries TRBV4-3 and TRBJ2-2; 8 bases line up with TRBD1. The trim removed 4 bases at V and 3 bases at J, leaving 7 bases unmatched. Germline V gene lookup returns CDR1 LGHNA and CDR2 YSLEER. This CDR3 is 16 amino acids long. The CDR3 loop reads CASSLQDRAHTGELFF. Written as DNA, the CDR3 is TGCGCCAGCAGCCTTCAGGACAGGGCGCACACCGGGGAGCTGTTTTTT.

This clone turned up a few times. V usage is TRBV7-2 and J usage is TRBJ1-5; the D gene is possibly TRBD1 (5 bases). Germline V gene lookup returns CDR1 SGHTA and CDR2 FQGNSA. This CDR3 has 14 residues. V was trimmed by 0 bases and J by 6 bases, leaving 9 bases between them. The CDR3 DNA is TGTGCCAGCAGCTTAGCGGCCGGGGGTCAGCCCCAGCATTTT. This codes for CASSLAAGGQPQHF.

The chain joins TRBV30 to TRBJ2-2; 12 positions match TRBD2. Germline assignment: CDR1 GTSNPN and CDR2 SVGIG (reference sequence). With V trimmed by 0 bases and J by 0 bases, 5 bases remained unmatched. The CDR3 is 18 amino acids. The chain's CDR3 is CAWSVQASGRANTGELFF. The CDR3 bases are TGTGCCTGGAGTGTACAAGCTAGCGGGAGGGCGAACACCGGGGAGCTGTTTTTT.

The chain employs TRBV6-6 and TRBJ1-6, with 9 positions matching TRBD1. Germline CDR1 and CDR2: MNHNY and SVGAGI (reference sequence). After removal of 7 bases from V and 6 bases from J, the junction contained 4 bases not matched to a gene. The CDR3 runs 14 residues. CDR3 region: CASIAGQGNSPLHF. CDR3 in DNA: TGTGCCAGCATTGCGGGACAGGGTAATTCACCCCTCCACTTT.

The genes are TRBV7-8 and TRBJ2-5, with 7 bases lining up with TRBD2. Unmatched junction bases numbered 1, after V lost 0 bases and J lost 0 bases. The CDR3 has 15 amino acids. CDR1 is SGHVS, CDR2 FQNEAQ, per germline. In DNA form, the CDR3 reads TGTGCCAGCAGCTTAGCCGGGAGGTACCAAGAGACCCAGTACTTC. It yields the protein CASSLAGRYQETQYF.

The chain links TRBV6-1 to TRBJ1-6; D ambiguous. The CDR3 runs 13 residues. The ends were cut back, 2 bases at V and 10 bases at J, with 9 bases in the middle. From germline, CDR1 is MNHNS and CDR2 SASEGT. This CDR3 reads CASSEPGQSPLHF. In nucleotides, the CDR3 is TGTGCCAGCAGTGAACCGGGTCAATCACCCCTCCACTTT.

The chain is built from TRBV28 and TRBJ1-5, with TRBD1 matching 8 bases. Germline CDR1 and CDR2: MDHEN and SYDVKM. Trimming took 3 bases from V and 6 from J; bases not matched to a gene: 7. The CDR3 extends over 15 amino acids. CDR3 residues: CASSFGVRGPQPQHF. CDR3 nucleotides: TGTGCCAGCAGTTTCGGGGTCAGGGGGCCTCAGCCCCAGCATTTT.

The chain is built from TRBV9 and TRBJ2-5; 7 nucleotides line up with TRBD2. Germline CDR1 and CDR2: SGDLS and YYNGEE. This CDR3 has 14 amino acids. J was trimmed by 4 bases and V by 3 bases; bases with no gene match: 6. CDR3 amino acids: CASSESSGPETQYF. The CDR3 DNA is TGTGCCAGCAGCGAATCTAGCGGACCAGAGACCCAGTACTTC.

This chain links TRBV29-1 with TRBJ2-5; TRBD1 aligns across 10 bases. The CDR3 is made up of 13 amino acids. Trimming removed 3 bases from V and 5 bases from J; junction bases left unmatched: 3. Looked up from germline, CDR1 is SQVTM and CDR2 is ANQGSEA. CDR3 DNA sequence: TGCAGCGTTGATGGGACAGGGGCGGAGACCCAGTACTTC. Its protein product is CSVDGTGAETQYF.

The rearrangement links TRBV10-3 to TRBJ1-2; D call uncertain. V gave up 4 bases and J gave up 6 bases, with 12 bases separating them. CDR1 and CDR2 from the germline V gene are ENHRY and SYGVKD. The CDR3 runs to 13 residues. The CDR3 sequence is CAISAAGLDGYTF. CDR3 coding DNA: TGTGCCATCAGTGCCGCGGGTTTGGATGGCTACACCTTC.

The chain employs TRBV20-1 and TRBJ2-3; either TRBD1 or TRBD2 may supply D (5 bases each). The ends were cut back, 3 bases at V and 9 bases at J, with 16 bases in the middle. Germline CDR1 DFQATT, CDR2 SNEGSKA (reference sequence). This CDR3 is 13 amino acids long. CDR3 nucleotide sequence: TGCAGTGCTAGTGAGGGCCTCAGGGAAACGCAGTATTTT. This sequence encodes CSASEGLRETQYF.

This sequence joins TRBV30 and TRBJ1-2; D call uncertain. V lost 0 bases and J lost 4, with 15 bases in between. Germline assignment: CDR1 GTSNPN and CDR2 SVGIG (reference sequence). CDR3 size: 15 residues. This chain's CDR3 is CAWSVEGRGSYGYTF. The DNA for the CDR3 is TGTGCCTGGAGTGTAGAAGGGAGAGGGAGCTATGGCTACACCTTC.

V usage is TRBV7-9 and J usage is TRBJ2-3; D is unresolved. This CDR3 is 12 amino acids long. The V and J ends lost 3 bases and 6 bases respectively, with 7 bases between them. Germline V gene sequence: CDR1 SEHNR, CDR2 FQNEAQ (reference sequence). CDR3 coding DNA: TGTGCCAGCAGCTTTTCATCCGATACGCAGTATTTT. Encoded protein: CASSFSSDTQYF.